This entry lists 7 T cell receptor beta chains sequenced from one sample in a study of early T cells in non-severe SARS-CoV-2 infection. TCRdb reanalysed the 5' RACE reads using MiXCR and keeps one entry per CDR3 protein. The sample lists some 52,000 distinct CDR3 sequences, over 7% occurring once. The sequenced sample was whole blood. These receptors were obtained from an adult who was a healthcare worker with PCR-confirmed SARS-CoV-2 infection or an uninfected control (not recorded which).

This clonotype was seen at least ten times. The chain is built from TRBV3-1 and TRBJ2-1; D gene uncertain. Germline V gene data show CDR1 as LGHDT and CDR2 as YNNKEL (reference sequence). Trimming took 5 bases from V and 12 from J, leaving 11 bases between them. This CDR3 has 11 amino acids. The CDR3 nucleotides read TGTGCCAGCAGCTCGCCCAGTGTGCAGTTCTTC. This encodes CASSSPSVQFF.

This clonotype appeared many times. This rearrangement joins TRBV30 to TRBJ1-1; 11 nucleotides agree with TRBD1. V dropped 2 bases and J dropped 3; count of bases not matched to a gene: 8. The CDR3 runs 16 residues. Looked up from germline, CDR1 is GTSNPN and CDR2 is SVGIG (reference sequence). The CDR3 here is CAWSLFGTGGDTEAFF. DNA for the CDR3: TGTGCCTGGAGTCTATTTGGGACAGGGGGGGACACTGAAGCTTTCTTT.

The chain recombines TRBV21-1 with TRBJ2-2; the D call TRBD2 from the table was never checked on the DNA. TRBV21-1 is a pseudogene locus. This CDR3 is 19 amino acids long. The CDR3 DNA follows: TGTGCCAGCAGCATTAAACCGGGACTAGCGGGAGAATGTACCGGGGAGCTGTTTTTT. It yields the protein CASSIKPGLAGECTGELFF.

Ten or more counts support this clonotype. CDR3 nucleotides: TGCAGCGTTGAGAACACCGGGGATACGCAGTATTTT. Protein: CSVENTGDTQYF. The chain is built from TRBV29-1 and TRBJ2-3, with D unresolved. Trimming stripped 3 bases from V and 6 bases from J, with 10 bases between. Looked up from germline, CDR1 is SQVTM and CDR2 is ANQGSEA. The CDR3 extends over 12 amino acids.

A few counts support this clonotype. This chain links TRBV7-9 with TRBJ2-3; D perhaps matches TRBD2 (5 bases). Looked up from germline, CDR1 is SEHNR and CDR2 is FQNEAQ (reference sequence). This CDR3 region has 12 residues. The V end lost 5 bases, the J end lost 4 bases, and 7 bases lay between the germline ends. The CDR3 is CASSRGADTQYF. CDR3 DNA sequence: TGTGCCAGCAGCCGGGGTGCAGATACGCAGTATTTT.

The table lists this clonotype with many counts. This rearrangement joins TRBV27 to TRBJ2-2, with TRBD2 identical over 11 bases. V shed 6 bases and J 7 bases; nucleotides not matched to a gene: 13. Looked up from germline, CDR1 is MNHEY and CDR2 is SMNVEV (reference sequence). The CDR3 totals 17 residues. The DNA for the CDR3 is TGTGCCAGCAGCTTCCTGGGTAGCGGGGGGGCCGGCGGGGAGCTGTTTTTT. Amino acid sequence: CASSFLGSGGAGGELFF.

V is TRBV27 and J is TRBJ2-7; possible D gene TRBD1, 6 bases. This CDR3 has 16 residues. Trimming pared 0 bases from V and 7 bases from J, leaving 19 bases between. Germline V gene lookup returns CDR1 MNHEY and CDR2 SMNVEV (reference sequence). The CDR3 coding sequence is TGTGCCAGCAGTTTATCGACCTCCTCTCCAGGGGATGAGCAGTACTTC. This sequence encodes CASSLSTSSPGDEQYF.